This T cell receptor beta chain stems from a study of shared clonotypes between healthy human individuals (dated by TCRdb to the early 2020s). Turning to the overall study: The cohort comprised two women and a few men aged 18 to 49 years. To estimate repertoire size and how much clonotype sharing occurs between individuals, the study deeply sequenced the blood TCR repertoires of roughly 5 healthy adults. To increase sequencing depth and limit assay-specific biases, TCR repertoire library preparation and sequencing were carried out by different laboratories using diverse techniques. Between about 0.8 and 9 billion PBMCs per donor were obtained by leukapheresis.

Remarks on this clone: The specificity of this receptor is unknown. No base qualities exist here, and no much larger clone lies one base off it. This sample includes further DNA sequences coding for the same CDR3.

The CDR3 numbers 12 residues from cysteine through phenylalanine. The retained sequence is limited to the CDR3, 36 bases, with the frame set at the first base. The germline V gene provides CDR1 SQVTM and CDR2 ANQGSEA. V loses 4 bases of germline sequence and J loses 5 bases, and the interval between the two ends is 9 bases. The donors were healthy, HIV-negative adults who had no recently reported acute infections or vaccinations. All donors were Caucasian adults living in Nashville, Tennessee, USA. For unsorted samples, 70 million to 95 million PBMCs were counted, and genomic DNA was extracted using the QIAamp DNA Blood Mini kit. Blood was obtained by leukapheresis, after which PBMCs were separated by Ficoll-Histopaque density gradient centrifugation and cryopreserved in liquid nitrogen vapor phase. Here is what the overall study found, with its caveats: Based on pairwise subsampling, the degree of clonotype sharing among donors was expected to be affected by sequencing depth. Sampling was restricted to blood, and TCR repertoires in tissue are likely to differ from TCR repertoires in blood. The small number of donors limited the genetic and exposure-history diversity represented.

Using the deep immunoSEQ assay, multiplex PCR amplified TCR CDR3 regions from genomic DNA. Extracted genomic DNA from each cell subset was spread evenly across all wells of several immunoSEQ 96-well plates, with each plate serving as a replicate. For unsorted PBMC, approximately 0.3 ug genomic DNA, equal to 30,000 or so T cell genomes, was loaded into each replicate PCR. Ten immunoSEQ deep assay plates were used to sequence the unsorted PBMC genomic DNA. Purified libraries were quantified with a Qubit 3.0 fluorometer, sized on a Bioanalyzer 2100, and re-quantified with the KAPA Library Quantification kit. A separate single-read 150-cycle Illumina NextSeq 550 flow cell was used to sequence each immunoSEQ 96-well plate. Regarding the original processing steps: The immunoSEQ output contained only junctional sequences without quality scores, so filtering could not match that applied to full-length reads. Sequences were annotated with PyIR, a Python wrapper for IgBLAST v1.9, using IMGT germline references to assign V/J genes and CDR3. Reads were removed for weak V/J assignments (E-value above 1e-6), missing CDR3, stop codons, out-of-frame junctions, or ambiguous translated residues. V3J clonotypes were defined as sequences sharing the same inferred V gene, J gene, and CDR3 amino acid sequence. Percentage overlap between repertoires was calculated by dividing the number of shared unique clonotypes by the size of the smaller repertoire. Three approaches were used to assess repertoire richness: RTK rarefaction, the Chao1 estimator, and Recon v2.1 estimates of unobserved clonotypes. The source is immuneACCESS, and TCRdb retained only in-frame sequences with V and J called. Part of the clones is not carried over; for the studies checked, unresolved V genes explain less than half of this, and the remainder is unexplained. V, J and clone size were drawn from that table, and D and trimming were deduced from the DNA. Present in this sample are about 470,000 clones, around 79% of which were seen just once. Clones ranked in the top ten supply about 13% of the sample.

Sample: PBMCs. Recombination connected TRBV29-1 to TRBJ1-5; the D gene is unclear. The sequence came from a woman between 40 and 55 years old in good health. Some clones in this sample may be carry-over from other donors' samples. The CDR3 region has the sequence CSVGELDQPQHF. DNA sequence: TGCAGCGTTGGTGAACTGGATCAGCCCCAGCATTTT.